This is a list of T cell receptor beta chains from one sample in a study of cytomegalovirus exposure and HLA in healthy donors. Sequencing used immunoSEQ multiplex PCR; TCRdb keeps in-frame clones, though not all of them. The sample lists about 95,000 clones, roughly 85% occurring once. Sequencing was performed on PBMCs. Every receptor here comes from a man between 18 and 29 years old in good health and CMV-seropositive. Each CDR3 is given with its conserved first and last residue. A D gene is named only where the DNA matches it firmly. Some rows have no size entry. The others give once, few or many, or a class for an expanded clone.

v_gene	d_gene	abundance	j_gene	CDR3aa	CDR3nt
TRBV5-1	TRBD1	.	TRBJ1-5	CASSPGQGYQPQHF	TGCGCCAGCAGCCCCGGACAGGGTTATCAGCCCCAGCATTTT
TRBV25-1	.	.	TRBJ2-7	CASNGQRTYEQYF	TGTGCCAGCAATGGCCAGCGGACCTACGAGCAGTACTTC
TRBV7-3	TRBD2	.	TRBJ2-5	CASSLRLGGSGGETQYF	TGTGCCAGCAGCTTAAGGCTCGGCGGGAGTGGTGGAGAGACCCAGTACTTC
TRBV29-1	TRBD2	.	TRBJ2-1	CSVLAGEAYNEQFF	TGCAGCGTCCTAGCGGGAGAGGCCTACAATGAGCAGTTCTTC
TRBV4-2	.	.	TRBJ2-7	CASSQDRARESYEQYF	TGTGCCAGCAGCCAAGATCGGGCCAGGGAATCCTACGAGCAGTACTTC
TRBV5-1	TRBD1	.	TRBJ2-3	CASSLGRGLDTQYF	TGCGCCAGCAGCTTGGGCAGGGGGCTTGATACGCAGTATTTT
TRBV7-3	TRBD1	.	TRBJ1-2	CASSPGQGYGYTF	TGTGCCAGCAGCCCGGGACAGGGATATGGCTACACCTTC
TRBV19	TRBD1	once	TRBJ2-1	CASSRDREKDEQFF	TGTGCCAGTAGTAGGGACAGGGAAAAGGATGAGCAGTTCTTC
TRBV5-1	TRBD1	.	TRBJ1-1	CASSSTPTGMATEAFF	TGCGCCAGCAGCTCCACCCCGACAGGGATGGCCACTGAAGCTTTCTTT
TRBV10-3	.	once	TRBJ1-3	CAISLATGNTIYF	TGTGCCATCAGCTTAGCTACTGGAAACACCATATATTTT
TRBV11-3	TRBD2	.	TRBJ2-3	CASAPLAGGNTDTQYF	TGTGCCAGCGCTCCCCTGGCGGGAGGCAACACAGATACGCAGTATTTT
TRBV5-1	.	once	TRBJ2-1	CASSLEFRYELLDYNEQFF	TGCGCCAGCAGCTTGGAATTCCGGTATGAGCTACTAGATTACAATGAGCAGTTCTTC
TRBV19	.	.	TRBJ1-5	CASSMRGEQPQHF	TGTGCCAGTAGTATGCGCGGTGAGCAGCCCCAGCATTTT
TRBV9	TRBD2	.	TRBJ2-1	CASSVGGRDYNEQFF	TGTGCCAGCAGCGTAGGCGGGAGAGACTACAATGAGCAGTTCTTC
TRBV6-6	TRBD1	.	TRBJ2-2	CASSGQGANTGELFF	TGTGCCAGCAGTGGACAGGGGGCGAACACCGGGGAGCTGTTTTTT
TRBV4-1	.	.	TRBJ1-1	CASRNRVENTEAFF	TGCGCCAGCAGAAACAGGGTAGAGAACACTGAAGCTTTCTTT
TRBV30	.	.	TRBJ2-1	CAWSGQYNEQFF	TGTGCCTGGAGCGGACAGTACAATGAGCAGTTCTTC
TRBV20-1	.	.	TRBJ2-3	CSAHRDTQYF	TGCAGTGCCCACCGGGATACGCAGTATTTT
TRBV7-9	.	.	TRBJ1-1	CASSLATADTEAFF	TGTGCCAGCAGCTTAGCTACAGCTGACACTGAAGCTTTCTTT
TRBV7-9	.	.	TRBJ2-7	CASSLGGQSSYEQYF	TGTGCCAGCAGCTTAGGAGGACAGAGCTCCTACGAGCAGTACTTC
TRBV6-5	TRBD2	.	TRBJ2-7	CASSYSLAVDSYEQYF	TGTGCCAGCAGTTACTCGCTAGCGGTAGACTCCTACGAGCAGTACTTC
TRBV5-1	.	.	TRBJ1-2	CASSLGGGGRGYTF	TGCGCCAGCAGCTTGGGTGGCGGGGGGCGCGGCTACACCTTC
TRBV2	TRBD1	.	TRBJ2-5	CASSANRGAGETQYF	TGTGCCAGCAGTGCCAACAGGGGGGCCGGAGAGACCCAGTACTTC
TRBV2	.	.	TRBJ2-7	CASSTQRTYEQYF	TGTGCCAGCAGTACCCAGCGAACCTACGAGCAGTACTTC
TRBV27	TRBD2	.	TRBJ2-5	CASSPLTSGREETQYF	TGTGCCAGCAGTCCTCTGACTAGCGGGAGGGAAGAGACCCAGTACTTC
TRBV6-1	.	.	TRBJ2-1	CASSEVGGSYNEQFF	TGTGCCAGCAGTGAAGTCGGCGGTTCCTACAATGAGCAGTTCTTC
TRBV5-6	TRBD1	.	TRBJ2-7	CASSFIGTGWDEQYF	TGTGCCAGCAGCTTTATCGGGACAGGGTGGGACGAGCAGTACTTC
TRBV5-4	.	.	TRBJ2-3	CASSSSDTQYF	TGTGCCAGCAGCTCTTCAGATACGCAGTATTTT
TRBV5-1	TRBD2	.	TRBJ2-7	CASSLTAGGYEQYF	TGCGCCAGCAGCTTGACAGCGGGAGGATACGAGCAGTACTTC
TRBV12-5	.	once	TRBJ1-1	CASGHPDRNTEAFF	TGTGCTAGTGGCCACCCGGACAGGAACACTGAAGCTTTCTTT
TRBV27	.	few	TRBJ1-5	CASSWGGNQPQHF	TGTGCCAGCAGTTGGGGAGGCAATCAGCCCCAGCATTTT
TRBV14	.	once	TRBJ2-7	CASSQVGATYEQYF	TGTGCCAGCAGCCAAGTTGGGGCAACCTACGAGCAGTACTTC
TRBV4-2	TRBD1	.	TRBJ1-2	CASSQPTGTENYGYTF	TGTGCCAGCAGCCAACCGACCGGGACAGAGAACTATGGCTACACCTTC
TRBV19	.	.	TRBJ1-5	CASSALGGGNQPQHF	TGTGCCAGTAGTGCCCTAGGGGGGGGCAATCAGCCCCAGCATTTT
TRBV6-5	TRBD1	once	TRBJ2-7	CASSEPGQVNEQYF	TGTGCCAGCAGTGAGCCGGGACAGGTAAACGAGCAGTACTTC
TRBV7-9	TRBD1	.	TRBJ1-4	CASRPGQGASEKLFF	TGTGCCAGCAGACCCGGACAGGGGGCAAGTGAAAAACTGTTTTTT
TRBV5-1	TRBD2	.	TRBJ2-3	CASSTGGGADTQYF	TGCGCCAGCAGCACGGGGGGGGGCGCAGATACGCAGTATTTT
TRBV28	.	.	TRBJ2-2	CASRFGRRYTGELFF	TGTGCCAGCAGGTTTGGGAGACGGTACACCGGGGAGCTGTTTTTT
TRBV28	TRBD1	once	TRBJ1-3	CASRTQGSGNTIYF	TGTGCCAGCAGGACACAGGGGTCCGGAAACACCATATATTTT
TRBV2	.	.	TRBJ2-1	CASTPRNEQFF	TGTGCCAGCACCCCGCGCAATGAGCAGTTCTTC
TRBV9	TRBD2	.	TRBJ2-1	CASSAGTRDNEQFF	TGTGCCAGCAGCGCCGGGACTAGAGACAATGAGCAGTTCTTC
TRBV19	.	few	TRBJ1-5	CASSMRSQPQHF	TGTGCCAGTAGTATGCGAAGTCAGCCCCAGCATTTT
TRBV9	TRBD2	.	TRBJ2-1	CASTPLAGGLNEQFF	TGTGCCAGCACCCCACTAGCGGGAGGTCTCAATGAGCAGTTCTTC
TRBV11-1	.	.	TRBJ2-1	CASSSQIGSEGEQFF	TGTGCCAGCAGCTCCCAAATTGGAAGCGAAGGTGAGCAGTTCTTC
TRBV19	TRBD1	.	TRBJ1-2	CASSRTGSYGYTF	TGTGCCAGTAGTCGGACAGGGAGCTATGGCTACACCTTC
TRBV5-1	.	.	TRBJ2-1	CASSPSPFSYNEQFF	TGCGCCAGCAGCCCAAGCCCGTTCTCCTACAATGAGCAGTTCTTC
TRBV30	TRBD2	.	TRBJ2-5	CAWRLAAASTQYF	TGTGCCTGGAGACTAGCGGCAGCGTCGACCCAGTACTTC